Each of the 11 T cell receptor beta chains below was sequenced from the same sample in a study of CD8 T cells in Susac syndrome. RNA amounts of 0.5 to 1 ug underwent reverse transcription with random hexamers. MiXCR, run by TCRdb on the immunoSEQ multiplex PCR reads, gives a single entry per CDR3 protein. Of more than 150,000 distinct CDR3 sequences in the sample, around 94% were seen once. Sequencing was done on a sample of CD4+ T cells from PBMCs. Source of these receptors: a human donor in good health.

CDR3 nucleotides: TGTGCCAGCAGCGTGGATAGCGGGGGGGCCTGGGATGAGCAGTTCTTC. Amino acid sequence: CASSVDSGGAWDEQFF. This chain uses TRBV9 with TRBJ2-1; 11 bases fit TRBD2. Germline V gene lookup returns CDR1 SGDLS and CDR2 YYNGEE. The CDR3 runs 16 residues. V gave up 2 bases and J gave up 8 bases; unmatched junction bases: 9.

The gene calls are TRBV28 and TRBJ2-3, with 7 bases aligning to TRBD1. Germline V gene lookup returns CDR1 MDHEN and CDR2 SYDVKM. V dropped 5 bases and J dropped 2; count of bases not matched to a gene: 10. The CDR3 extends over 16 amino acids. The CDR3 nucleotides read TGTGCCAGCAGTCCCTCGGACAGGATCCTCACAGATACGCAGTATTTT. Its translation is CASSPSDRILTDTQYF.

The chain is built from TRBV9 and TRBJ2-1; 9 bases are shared with TRBD2. The CDR3 totals 16 residues. Germline loops: CDR1 SGDLS, CDR2 YYNGEE. V dropped 3 bases and J dropped 0; count of bases not matched to a gene: 4. The CDR3 nucleotides are TGTGCCAGCAGCGCTAGCGGGACGAGCTCCTACAATGAGCAGTTCTTC. As protein: CASSASGTSSYNEQFF.

The gene calls are TRBV19 and TRBJ1-5; possibly TRBD1 for D (6 bases). The CDR3 has 15 amino acids. Germline-derived CDR1 and CDR2 are LNHDA and SQIVND (reference sequence). V was shortened by 7 bases and J by 5 bases, with 18 bases between the two germline ends. CDR3 sequence (DNA): TGTGCCAGTAACTTCGGGGGCCCTGACGATCAGCCCCAGCATTTT. Its protein is CASNFGGPDDQPQHF.

The gene calls are TRBV11-3 and TRBJ2-1; D unclear. In germline, CDR1 is SGHNT, CDR2 YENEEA. Trimming took 4 bases from V and 7 from J, leaving 8 bases between them. CDR3 length: 12 residues. In DNA, the CDR3 is TGTGCCAGCAGCTATCTGGGGAATGAGCAGTTCTTC. Translation: CASSYLGNEQFF.

This clonotype appeared a single time. The rearrangement links TRBV2 to TRBJ2-5; the D gene is possibly TRBD1 (6 bases). The germline CDR1 and CDR2 sequences are SNHLY and FYNNEI. V shed 0 bases and J shed 7 bases, with 9 bases lying between them. CDR3 length: 13 amino acids. CDR3 nucleotides: TGTGCCAGCAGTGAAGCGGGGGCCGGGACCCAGTACTTC. It encodes CASSEAGAGTQYF. The full variable domain, with the rest looked up from reference TRBV2 and TRBJ2-5, is EPEVTQTPSHQVTQMGQEVILRCVPISNHLYFYWYRQILGQKVEFLVSFYNNEISEKSEIFDDQFSVERPDGSNFTLKIRSTKLEDSAMYFCASSEAGAGTQYFGPGTRLLVL.

The chain recombines TRBV15 with TRBJ2-1, with D unclear. This CDR3 region has 12 residues. CDR1 and CDR2 from the germline V gene are LNHNV and YYDKDF (reference sequence). Trimming cost V 6 bases and J 3 bases, with 6 bases left between them. The CDR3 bases are TGTGCCACCAGTCTCGGCTACAATGAGCAGTTCTTC. This sequence encodes CATSLGYNEQFF. Based on the CDR3 plus reference TRBV15 and TRBJ2-1, the full variable domain is DAMVIQNPRYQVTQFGKPVTLSCSQTLNHNVMYWYQQKSSQAPKLLFHYYDKDFNNEADTPDNFQSRRPNTSFCFLDIRSPGLGDTAMYLCATSLGYNEQFFGPGTRLTVL.

The chain uses TRBV4-3 and TRBJ1-2; 9 bases are shared with TRBD1. The ends lost 0 bases at V and 1 base at J; junction bases unmatched: 6. The CDR3 consists of 17 residues. Germline values: CDR1 LGHNA, CDR2 YSLEER. In nucleotides, the CDR3 is TGCGCCAGCAGCCAAGAGGGGGGGACAGGGTTTAACTATGGCTACACCTTC. It translates to CASSQEGGTGFNYGYTF.

As for this clonotype: One end of the junction is discordant with germline, which a read error may explain. The chain links TRBV13 to TRBJ2-5; tentative D call: TRBD1 (6 bases). The germline gives CDR1 PRHDT, CDR2 FYEKMQ (reference sequence). The CDR3 runs 14 residues. The CDR3 loop reads CAGSLDRREETQYF. CDR3 bases: TGTGCCGGCAGCCTCGACAGGCGAGAAGAGACCCAGTACTTC.

The V gene is TRBV4-3, the J gene TRBJ2-7; TRBD2 is a possible D gene (5 bases). This CDR3 contains 14 residues. The germline CDR1 and CDR2 sequences are LGHNA and YSLEER. The germline V and J ends were trimmed by 3 bases and 2 bases, with 11 bases remaining between them. The CDR3 DNA is TGCGCCAGCAGCCAGCTGACGGGGACCTACGAGCAGTACTTC. Amino acids: CASSQLTGTYEQYF.

V and J are TRBV5-4 and TRBJ2-6; 9 bases are a match to TRBD2. The germline V gene encodes CDR1 SGHNT and CDR2 YYREEE (reference sequence). V was clipped by 6 bases and J by 1 base; unmatched bases: 5. CDR3 size: 16 residues. The CDR3 nucleotides read TGTGCCAGCAAGCTAGCGGGACGTTCTGGGGCCAACGTCCTGACTTTC. Protein product: CASKLAGRSGANVLTF.